The rows below give T cell receptor beta chains drawn from one sample of a study of blood T cell repertoires in COVID-19. The assay was immunoSEQ multiplex PCR, and TCRdb's table has in-frame clones only and misses some. The sample includes about 130,000 clones, 65% to 90% of them seen just once. Material: peripheral blood. These receptors all come from a woman older than 75 with acute or convalescent COVID-19. Each CDR3 is given with its conserved first and last residue. The D gene is left open where the match is weak. A row's size may be missing; if present it is once, few, many or a size class.

J	D	size	V	CDR3	DNA
TRBJ2-1	TRBD1	.	TRBV5-1	CASSFGTGDNEQFF	TGCGCCAGCAGCTTCGGGACAGGGGACAATGAGCAGTTCTTC
TRBJ2-1	TRBD1	.	TRBV10-3	CATRDRLNEQFF	TGTGCCACCCGGGACAGGTTGAATGAGCAGTTCTTC
TRBJ1-1	TRBD1	.	TRBV2	CASSFTDRTGAFF	TGTGCCAGCAGTTTTACGGACAGGACTGGAGCTTTCTTT
TRBJ1-2	TRBD1	once	TRBV9	CASSEPGTVNGYTF	TGTGCCAGCAGTGAACCAGGGACAGTAAATGGCTACACCTTC
TRBJ1-4	.	.	TRBV2	CASSLDYEKLFF	TGTGCCAGCAGTCTGGACTATGAAAAACTGTTTTTT
TRBJ1-1	.	.	TRBV6-1	CASSETTQRRDTEAFF	TGTGCCAGCAGTGAAACTACCCAAAGGCGGGACACTGAAGCTTTCTTT
TRBJ2-2	.	.	TRBV5-4	CASSLALGRVPGELFF	TGTGCCAGCAGCTTGGCTCTGGGCAGGGTTCCCGGGGAGCTGTTTTTT
TRBJ1-2	.	.	TRBV19	CASLPQGRAYGYTF	TGTGCCAGTCTACCCCAGGGGAGGGCCTATGGCTACACCTTC
TRBJ2-7	TRBD1	.	TRBV3-1/TRBV3-2	CASSHPGQGNYEQYF	TGTGCCAGCAGCCATCCGGGACAGGGGAACTACGAGCAGTACTTC
TRBJ1-6	TRBD1	.	TRBV19	CASNRDSDNSPLHF	TGTGCCAGTAACCGGGACAGCGATAATTCACCCCTCCACTTT
TRBJ1-3	.	.	TRBV5-6	CASSLDPVAHGNTIYF	TGTGCCAGCAGCTTGGATCCGGTAGCCCACGGAAACACCATATATTTT
TRBJ2-2	.	.	TRBV5-1	CASSVTNTGELFF	TGCGCCAGCAGCGTCACGAACACCGGGGAGCTGTTTTTT
TRBJ1-6	.	once	TRBV5-4	CASSWGPQESLHF	TGTGCCAGCAGCTGGGGCCCTCAGGAGTCCCTCCACTTT
TRBJ1-6	.	once	TRBV6-2/TRBV6-3	CASSYTRTENSPLHF	TGTGCCAGCAGTTACACCAGGACAGAGAATTCACCCCTCCACTTT
TRBJ1-6	.	.	TRBV7-6	CASSLGGGDGSPLHF	TGTGCCAGCAGCTTAGGTGGGGGGGACGGTTCACCCCTCCACTTT
TRBJ2-1	.	once	TRBV5-1	CASSVRAGEQFF	TGCGCCAGCAGTGTGAGGGCTGGTGAGCAGTTCTTC
TRBJ1-1	TRBD1	.	TRBV20-1	CSASGGQGNTEAFF	TGCAGTGCTAGTGGGGGACAGGGGAACACTGAAGCTTTCTTT
TRBJ2-5	TRBD1	.	TRBV5-4	CASSLRQGNQETQYF	TGTGCCAGCAGCTTACGACAGGGAAACCAAGAGACCCAGTACTTC
TRBJ2-1	.	.	TRBV7-3	CASARTGTRALSSYNEQFF	TGTGCCAGCGCGCGAACCGGGACAAGGGCCCTAAGCTCCTACAATGAGCAGTTCTTC
TRBJ2-1	.	.	TRBV11-3	CASSPRFGGGFNEQFF	TGTGCCAGCAGTCCCCGTTTCGGCGGGGGCTTCAATGAGCAGTTCTTC
TRBJ2-7	.	.	TRBV5-4	CASSLQGGYEQYF	TGTGCCAGCAGCTTGCAGGGAGGCTACGAGCAGTACTTC
TRBJ1-1	.	few	TRBV12-5	CASGLVPPVAEAFF	TGTGCTAGTGGTTTGGTACCCCCGGTCGCTGAAGCTTTCTTT
TRBJ1-1	TRBD1	.	TRBV29-1	CSVEVDRGLAEAFF	TGCAGCGTTGAAGTGGACAGGGGGCTAGCTGAAGCTTTCTTT
TRBJ1-2	TRBD1	.	TRBV2	CASSRTGGGYTF	TGTGCCAGCAGTAGGACAGGGGGCGGCTACACCTTC
TRBJ1-4	.	once	TRBV18	CASSPIGQTTNEKLFF	TGTGCCAGCTCACCAATCGGACAAACGACTAATGAAAAACTGTTTTTT
TRBJ2-3	.	.	TRBV7-9	CASSFEEAPDTQYF	TGTGCCAGCAGCTTTGAGGAGGCCCCAGATACGCAGTATTTT
TRBJ1-1	.	.	TRBV12-3/TRBV12-4	CASSLGRDTEAFF	TGTGCCAGCAGTTTGGGCAGGGACACTGAAGCTTTCTTT
TRBJ1-2	.	once	TRBV6-5	CATRRAQANYGYTF	TGTGCCACTCGTAGAGCTCAAGCTAACTATGGCTACACCTTC
TRBJ1-5	.	few	TRBV27	CASSFLRGNQPQHF	TGTGCCAGCAGTTTCCTCAGGGGAAATCAGCCCCAGCATTTT